This passage covers 22 T cell receptor beta chains from one sample sequenced in a study of T cells in localized non-small cell lung cancer. Method: immunoSEQ multiplex PCR; TCRdb's copy keeps in-frame clones and lacks some. The table records 100,000 to 150,000 clones, more than 70% of them present only once. Sequenced material: peripheral blood, taken before any cancer treatment. These TCRs come from a female donor of 60 years or more with stage I lung adenocarcinoma.

The chain has TRBV11-2 and TRBJ2-2; D not certain. There are 16 residues in the CDR3. Germline V gene lookup returns CDR1 SGHAT and CDR2 FQNNGV. The ends were cut back, 1 base at V and 5 bases at J, with 14 bases in the middle. This CDR3 reads CASSLVPGSFTGELFF. The CDR3 DNA sequence: TGTGCCAGCAGCTTAGTCCCAGGTAGCTTTACCGGGGAGCTGTTTTTT.

This clone was seen a single time. V and J are TRBV7-2 and TRBJ1-6; D may be TRBD1 (6 bases). The CDR3 extends over 14 amino acids. Trimming stripped 5 bases from V and 8 bases from J, with 13 bases between. CDR1 SGHTA and CDR2 FQGNSA come from the germline V gene. CDR3 DNA sequence: TGTGCCAGCAGCCCTGCCCGGGGGCATTCACCCCTCCACTTT. Residues: CASSPARGHSPLHF. The full variable domain, in which reference TRBV7-2 and TRBJ1-6 provide the parts outside the CDR3, is GAGVSQSPSNKVTEKGKDVELRCDPISGHTALYWYRQSLGQGLEFLIYFQGNSAPDKSGLPSDRFSAERTGGSVSTLTIQRTQQEDSAVYLCASSPARGHSPLHFGNGTRLTVT.

The chain carries TRBV28 and TRBJ2-3; D possibly matches TRBD1 or TRBD2 (5 bases each). V was pared by 4 bases and J by 2 bases, with 13 bases between. This CDR3 comprises 15 residues. Germline loops: CDR1 MDHEN, CDR2 SYDVKM. The CDR3 spells CASSSRDDLTDTQYF. Here the CDR3 DNA reads TGTGCCAGCAGTTCACGGGACGATCTCACAGATACGCAGTATTTT.

This clone was seen a single time. The V gene is TRBV30, the J gene TRBJ2-7; 11 nucleotides align to TRBD2. Trimming took 5 bases from V and 1 from J; bases not matched to a gene: 7. CDR1 and CDR2 from the germline V gene are GTSNPN and SVGIG (reference sequence). The CDR3 covers 15 residues. This chain's CDR3 is CAWGFGTSGSYEQYF. Here the CDR3 DNA reads TGTGCCTGGGGTTTTGGGACTAGCGGTTCCTACGAGCAGTACTTC.

This clone was recorded only once. The chain carries TRBV2 and TRBJ1-1; D remains unclear. This CDR3 spans 14 amino acids. With 3 bases removed from V and 1 base from J, the gap between germline ends came to 9 bases. From germline, CDR1 is SNHLY and CDR2 FYNNEI. The CDR3 nucleotides are TGTGCCAGCAGTGATCGTTGGGAGAACACTGAAGCTTTCTTT. Translation: CASSDRWENTEAFF.

The V gene is TRBV5-1, the J gene TRBJ2-7; D might be TRBD1 (6 bases). In germline, CDR1 is SGHRS, CDR2 YFSETQ. The V end lost 1 base, the J end lost 2 bases, and 10 bases lay between the germline ends. The CDR3 totals 14 residues. This CDR3 is CASSLPGQTYEQYF. As DNA, the CDR3 is TGCGCCAGCAGCTTGCCCGGACAGACCTACGAGCAGTACTTC.

The chain couples TRBV9 to TRBJ2-2; D may match TRBD1 or TRBD2 (7 bases each). The length of the CDR3 is 14 residues. Germline V gene sequence: CDR1 SGDLS, CDR2 YYNGEE. V lost 4 bases and J 6 bases, leaving 13 bases between the germline ends. CDR3 DNA sequence: TGTGCCAGCAGCCACCAGGGGGGGTCCGGGGAGCTGTTTTTT. Its protein product is CASSHQGGSGELFF.

The chain uses TRBV19 and TRBJ2-6; D remains unclear. CDR3 size: 12 residues. CDR1 and CDR2 from the germline V gene are LNHDA and SQIVND (reference sequence). V was clipped by 8 bases and J by 13 bases, with 15 bases between them. CDR3 DNA: TGTGCCAGTGCCACGTCCCTTGAGGTCCTGACTTTC. It yields the protein CASATSLEVLTF.

The CDR3 region has the DNA TGTGCCAGTAGTGTCCGCGGGGATAGGGACACTGAAGCTTTCTTT. This translates into CASSVRGDRDTEAFF. The gene calls are TRBV19 and TRBJ1-1; no definite D call. The CDR3 runs 15 residues. V lost 5 bases and J lost 3, with 16 bases in between. Germline values: CDR1 LNHDA, CDR2 SQIVND (reference sequence).

The chain joins TRBV7-3 to TRBJ2-3; D is perhaps TRBD1 (6 bases). Per the germline V gene, CDR1 is SGHTA and CDR2 is FQGTGA. V was pared by 0 bases and J by 1 base, with 8 bases between. There are 15 residues in the CDR3. The CDR3 reads CASSLTNRGTDTQYF. CDR3 bases: TGTGCCAGCAGCTTAACGAACAGGGGCACAGATACGCAGTATTTT.

The chain employs TRBV2 and TRBJ2-7; D possibly uses TRBD1 or TRBD2 (6 bases each). Germline V lookup: CDR1 SNHLY, CDR2 FYNNEI. Between the trimmed V and J ends, which lost 8 bases and 0 bases, there was a span of 14 bases. The CDR3 sequence is 14 residues long. DNA of the CDR3: TGTGCCAGCGGGCTGGGGGGCCTCTCCTACGAGCAGTACTTC. Translated, it gives CASGLGGLSYEQYF.

The count of this clone is one. The rearrangement joins TRBV11-3 to TRBJ1-2; D remains unclear. Germline values: CDR1 SGHNT, CDR2 YENEEA. The CDR3 contains 15 residues. V dropped 0 bases and J dropped 3 bases, with 11 bases sitting between them. CDR3 in DNA: TGTGCCAGCAGCTTAGACGGACGGAGGCACTATGGCTACACCTTC. This codes for CASSLDGRRHYGYTF.

The chain recombines TRBV2 with TRBJ2-4, with 8 bases identical to TRBD2. CDR3 size: 15 residues. J lost 7 bases, V lost 1 base, and 6 bases had no gene match. The germline V gene has CDR1 SNHLY and CDR2 FYNNEI. The CDR3 protein is CASSEEGLVQNIQYF. CDR3 DNA sequence: TGTGCCAGCAGTGAAGAGGGACTAGTACAGAACATTCAGTACTTC.

CDR3 in amino acids: CASREGQSSYNEQFF. CDR3 nucleotide sequence: TGTGCCAGCAGAGAGGGACAGAGCTCCTACAATGAGCAGTTCTTC. The rearrangement joins TRBV6-5 to TRBJ2-1; TRBD1 agrees at 7 bases. J was trimmed by 0 bases and V by 6 bases; bases with no gene match: 5. This CDR3 comprises 15 residues. Germline CDR1 is MNHEY and CDR2 is SVGAGI.

The chain recombines TRBV11-2 with TRBJ1-4; D may be TRBD1 (5 bases). Germline V gene sequence: CDR1 SGHAT, CDR2 FQNNGV. This CDR3 region has 16 residues. Trimming left V 5 bases short and J 1 base short, with 14 bases between. The CDR3 sequence is CASSGTGGLTNEKLFF. CDR3 sequence (DNA): TGTGCCAGCAGCGGGACCGGAGGACTAACTAATGAAAAACTGTTTTTT.

The chain is built from TRBV21-1 and TRBJ2-2; the DNA was not compared with TRBD1, the D call given in the table. TRBV21-1 is a recognized pseudogene. The CDR3 is made up of 14 amino acids. CDR3 amino acids: CASSRDRGDRELFF. Written as DNA, the CDR3 is TGTGCCAGCAGCAGGGACAGGGGGGACCGGGAGCTGTTTTTT.

V gene TRBV5-1 combines with J gene TRBJ2-1; D gene uncertain. CDR3 length: 14 residues. V was trimmed by 4 bases and J by 7 bases, leaving 15 bases between them. Per the germline V gene, CDR1 is SGHRS and CDR2 is YFSETQ. CDR3 sequence reads: CASSVLDNKNEQFF. The CDR3 DNA reads as TGCGCCAGCAGCGTATTGGATAATAAAAATGAGCAGTTCTTC.

The rearrangement joins TRBV19 to TRBJ2-1, with a weak D call TRBD2 (5 bases). Trimming shortened V by 5 bases and J by 6 bases, and 8 bases separated the two germline ends. Germline loops: CDR1 LNHDA, CDR2 SQIVND (reference sequence). CDR3 length: 12 residues. CDR3 bases: TGTGCCAGTAGTCATCTAGCCAATGAGCAGTTCTTC. It is translated as CASSHLANEQFF.

The CDR3 sequence: CAWSASLQGQQYF. The CDR3 region has the DNA TGTGCCTGGAGTGCCTCACTACAGGGGCAGCAGTACTTC. J is TRBJ2-7 and V is TRBV30, with 7 bases identical to TRBD1. This CDR3 comprises 13 residues. Trimming took 1 base from V and 8 from J; bases not matched to a gene: 8. Germline-derived CDR1 and CDR2 are GTSNPN and SVGIG (reference sequence).

The chain couples TRBV7-2 to TRBJ1-1; maybe TRBD1 (5 bases). Between the trimmed V and J ends, which lost 4 bases and 1 base, there was a span of 13 bases. The CDR3 totals 15 residues. Germline values: CDR1 SGHTA, CDR2 FQGNSA. The DNA for the CDR3 is TGTGCCAGCAGCTCTCCAGGGCCCAGGAACACTGAAGCTTTCTTT. It is translated as CASSSPGPRNTEAFF.

The chain links TRBV6-1 to TRBJ1-2; tentative D call: TRBD1 (5 bases). The CDR3 length is 14 residues. Germline V gives CDR1 MNHNS, CDR2 SASEGT. V lost 10 bases to trimming and J lost 4 bases, with 19 bases between them. CDR3 residues: CAIQLDTGGYGYTF. The CDR3, as DNA: TGTGCCATACAATTGGACACCGGTGGCTATGGCTACACCTTC.

This chain joins TRBV6-4 and TRBJ2-2, with 14 bases fitting TRBD2. The CDR3 loop spans 16 amino acids. Germline V gene sequence: CDR1 MRHNA, CDR2 SNTAGT. With V trimmed by 6 bases and J by 7 bases, 7 bases remained unmatched. The chain's CDR3 is CASRPGLAGAGGELFF. CDR3 coding DNA: TGTGCCAGCAGACCGGGACTAGCGGGAGCTGGCGGGGAGCTGTTTTTT.